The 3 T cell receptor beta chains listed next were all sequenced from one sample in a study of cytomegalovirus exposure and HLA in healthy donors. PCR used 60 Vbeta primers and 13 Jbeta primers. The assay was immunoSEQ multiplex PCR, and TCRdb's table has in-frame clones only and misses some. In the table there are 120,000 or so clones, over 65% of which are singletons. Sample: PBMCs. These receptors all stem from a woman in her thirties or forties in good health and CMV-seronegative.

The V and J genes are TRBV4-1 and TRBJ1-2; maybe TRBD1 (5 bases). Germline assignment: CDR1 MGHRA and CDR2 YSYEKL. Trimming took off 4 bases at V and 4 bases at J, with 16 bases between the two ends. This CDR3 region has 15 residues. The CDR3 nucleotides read TGCGCCAGCAGCCCAAAGAGGGAGGGGACCTATGGCTACACCTTC. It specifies CASSPKREGTYGYTF.

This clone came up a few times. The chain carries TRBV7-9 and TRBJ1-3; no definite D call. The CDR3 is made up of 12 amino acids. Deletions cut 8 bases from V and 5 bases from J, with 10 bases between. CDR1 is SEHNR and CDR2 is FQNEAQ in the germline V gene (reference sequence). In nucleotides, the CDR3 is TGTGCCAGCGTTACAGATCGAAACACCATATATTTT. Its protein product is CASVTDRNTIYF.

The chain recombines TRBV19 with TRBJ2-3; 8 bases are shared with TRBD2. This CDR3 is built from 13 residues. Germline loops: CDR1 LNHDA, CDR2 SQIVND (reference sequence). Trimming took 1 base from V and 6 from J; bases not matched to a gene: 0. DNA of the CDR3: TGTGCCAGTAGTATAGGACTAGCGGATACGCAGTATTTT. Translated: CASSIGLADTQYF.